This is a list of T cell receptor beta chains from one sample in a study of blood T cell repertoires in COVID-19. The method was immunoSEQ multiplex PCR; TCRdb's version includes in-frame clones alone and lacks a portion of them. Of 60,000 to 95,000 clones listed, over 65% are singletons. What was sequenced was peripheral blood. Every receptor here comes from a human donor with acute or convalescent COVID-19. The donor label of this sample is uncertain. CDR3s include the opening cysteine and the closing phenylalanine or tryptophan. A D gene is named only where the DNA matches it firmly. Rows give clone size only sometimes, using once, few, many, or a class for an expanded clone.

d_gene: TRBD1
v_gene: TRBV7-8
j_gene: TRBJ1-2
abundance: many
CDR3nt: TGTGCCAGCAGCCCTCAGGGGGCTAACTATGGCTACACCTTC
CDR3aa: CASSPQGANYGYTF

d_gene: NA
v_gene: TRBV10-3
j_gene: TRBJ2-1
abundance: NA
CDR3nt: TGTGCCATCAGCGGACTGGGAGATACAAATGAGCAGTTCTTC
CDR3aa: CAISGLGDTNEQFF

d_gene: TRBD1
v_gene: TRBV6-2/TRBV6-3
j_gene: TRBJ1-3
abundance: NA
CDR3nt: TGTGCCAGCAGCCCCCGAGGGGGCGGAAACACCATATATTTT
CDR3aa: CASSPRGGGNTIYF

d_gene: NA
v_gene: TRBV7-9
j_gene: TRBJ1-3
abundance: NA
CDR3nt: TGTGCCAGCATCATGGGGCAGGAGAAGGGAAACACCATATATTTT
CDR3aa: CASIMGQEKGNTIYF

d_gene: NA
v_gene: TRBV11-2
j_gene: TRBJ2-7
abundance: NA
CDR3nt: TGTGCCAGCAGCCTCTACGAGCAGTACTTC
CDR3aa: CASSLYEQYF

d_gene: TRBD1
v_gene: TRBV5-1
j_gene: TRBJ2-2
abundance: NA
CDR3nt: TGCGCCAGCAGCTTGGAAACCCCCGGGACAGGAGACACCGGGGAGCTGTTTTTT
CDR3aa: CASSLETPGTGDTGELFF

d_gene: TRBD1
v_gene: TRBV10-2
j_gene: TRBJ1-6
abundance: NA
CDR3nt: TGCGCCAGCAGTGAGCCATTGACAGGGGGCAGCTCACCCCTCCACTTT
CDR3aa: CASSEPLTGGSSPLHF

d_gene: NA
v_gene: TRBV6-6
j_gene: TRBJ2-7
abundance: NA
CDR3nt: TGTGCCAGCACCCAGGGAAGTACCCCCTACGAGCAGTACTTC
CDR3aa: CASTQGSTPYEQYF

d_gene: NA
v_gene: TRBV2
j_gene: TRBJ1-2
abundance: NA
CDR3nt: TGTGCCAGCAGTGTGCAGGGTTGGGATGGCTACACCTTC
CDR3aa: CASSVQGWDGYTF

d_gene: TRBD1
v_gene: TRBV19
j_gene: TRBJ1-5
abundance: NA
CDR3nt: TGTGCCAGTACTCCTCGGACAGGGCTCAATCAGCCCCAGCATTTT
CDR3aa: CASTPRTGLNQPQHF

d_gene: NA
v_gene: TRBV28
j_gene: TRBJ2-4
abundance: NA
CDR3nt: TGTGCCAGCGGCCTTCTGGAGGCCCCATGGTACTTC
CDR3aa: CASGLLEAPWYF

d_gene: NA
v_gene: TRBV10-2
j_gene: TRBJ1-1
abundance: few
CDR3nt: TGCGCCAGCAGTGACATCCTGAACACTGAAGCTTTCTTT
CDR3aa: CASSDILNTEAFF

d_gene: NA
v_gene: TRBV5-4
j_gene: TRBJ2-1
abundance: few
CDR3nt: TGTGCCAGCAGCTTGAACTACGGCACCTACAATGAGCAGTTCTTC
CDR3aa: CASSLNYGTYNEQFF

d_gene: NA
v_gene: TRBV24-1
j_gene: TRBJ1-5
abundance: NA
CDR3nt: TGTGCCACCAGTGATCCAATGAGGGGGACGGGCGAGTCCCAGCATTTT
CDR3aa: CATSDPMRGTGESQHF

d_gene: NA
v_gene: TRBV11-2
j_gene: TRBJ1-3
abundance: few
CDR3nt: TGTGCCAGCAGCTTGGGGACTTTCTCTGGAAACACCATATATTTT
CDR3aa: CASSLGTFSGNTIYF

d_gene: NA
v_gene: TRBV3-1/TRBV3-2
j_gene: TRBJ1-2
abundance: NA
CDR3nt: TGTGCCAGCAGCCAAGGGCCCCAGGGGTATGGCTACACCTTC
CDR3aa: CASSQGPQGYGYTF

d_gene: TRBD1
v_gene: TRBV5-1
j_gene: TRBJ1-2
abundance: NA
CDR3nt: TGCGCCAGCAGCTTCCGGACAGGGCCATATGGCTACACCTTC
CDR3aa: CASSFRTGPYGYTF

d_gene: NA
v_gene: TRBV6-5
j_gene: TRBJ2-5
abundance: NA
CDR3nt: TGTGCCAGCAAACCCGGGGGACAAGAGACCCAGTACTTC
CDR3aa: CASKPGGQETQYF

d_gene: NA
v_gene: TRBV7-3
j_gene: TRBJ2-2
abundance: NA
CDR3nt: TGTGCCAGCAACGGGACCGGGGAGCTGTTTTTT
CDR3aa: CASNGTGELFF

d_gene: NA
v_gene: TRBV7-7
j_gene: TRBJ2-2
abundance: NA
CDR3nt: TGTGCCAGCAGCCCGCTTCCCGGTCCGGTGGGCCCCCCGAACACCGGGGAGCTGTTTTTT
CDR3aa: CASSPLPGPVGPPNTGELFF

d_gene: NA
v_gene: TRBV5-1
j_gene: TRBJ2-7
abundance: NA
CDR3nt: TGCGCCAGCAGCTTGAGTTCTCAGAACTACGAGCAGTACTTC
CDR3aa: CASSLSSQNYEQYF

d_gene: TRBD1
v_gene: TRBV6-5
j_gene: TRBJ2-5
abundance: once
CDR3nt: TGTGCCAGCAGTTTAAGCCGGACAGGGAAAGAGACCCAGTACTTC
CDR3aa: CASSLSRTGKETQYF

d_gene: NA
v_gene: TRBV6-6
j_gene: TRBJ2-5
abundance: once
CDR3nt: TGTGCCAGCAGCGGAACAGGGTCGGAGACCCAGTACTTC
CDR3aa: CASSGTGSETQYF

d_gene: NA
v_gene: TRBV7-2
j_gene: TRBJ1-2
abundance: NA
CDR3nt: TGTGCCAGCAGCCCTCCCTCTGGAGGCTATGGCTACACCTTC
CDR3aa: CASSPPSGGYGYTF

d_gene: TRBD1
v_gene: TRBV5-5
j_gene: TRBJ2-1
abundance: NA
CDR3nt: TGTGCCAGCAGCTTGGGACAGGGGGTCGGTGAGCAGTTCTTC
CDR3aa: CASSLGQGVGEQFF

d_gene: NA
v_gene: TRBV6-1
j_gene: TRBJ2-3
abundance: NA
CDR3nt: TGTGCCAGCAGTGAAGTTGGCAATACGCAGTATTTT
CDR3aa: CASSEVGNTQYF

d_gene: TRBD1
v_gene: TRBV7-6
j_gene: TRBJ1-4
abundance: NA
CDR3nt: TGTGCCAGCAGCCCCCTACAGGGGGGAAAACTGTTTTTT
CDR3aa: CASSPLQGGKLFF

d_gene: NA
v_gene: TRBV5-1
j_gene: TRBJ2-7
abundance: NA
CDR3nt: TGCGCCAGCAGCTTGGCCTTAGGGGGTTCCCTCGAGCAGTACTTC
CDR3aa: CASSLALGGSLEQYF